What follows is one T cell receptor beta chain and its context. In the authors' workflow: For nucleated cells, counts were estimated from reference gene primer amplification. Libraries were prepared by immunoSEQ multiplex PCR; TCRdb keeps only in-frame clonotypes and omits some of them. For V, J and clone size, that table is used; D and trimming come from the DNA. The table lists about 290,000 clones, around nine tenths of them singletons. The source of the sample is a study of blood T cell repertoires in COVID-19. Germline V lookup: CDR1 MNHEY, CDR2 SVGAGI. Trimming pared 7 bases from V and 5 bases from J, leaving 17 bases between. CDR3 length: 14 amino acids.

Sequenced material: peripheral blood. This TCR derives from a woman between 25 and 40 years old with COVID-19, enrolled during active disease. V and J are TRBV6-5 and TRBJ1-2, with TRBD1 as a possible D gene (5 bases). As DNA, the CDR3 is TGTGCCAGCATCCAAAGGGGCAGTACATATGGCTACACCTTC. Protein: CASIQRGSTYGYTF.